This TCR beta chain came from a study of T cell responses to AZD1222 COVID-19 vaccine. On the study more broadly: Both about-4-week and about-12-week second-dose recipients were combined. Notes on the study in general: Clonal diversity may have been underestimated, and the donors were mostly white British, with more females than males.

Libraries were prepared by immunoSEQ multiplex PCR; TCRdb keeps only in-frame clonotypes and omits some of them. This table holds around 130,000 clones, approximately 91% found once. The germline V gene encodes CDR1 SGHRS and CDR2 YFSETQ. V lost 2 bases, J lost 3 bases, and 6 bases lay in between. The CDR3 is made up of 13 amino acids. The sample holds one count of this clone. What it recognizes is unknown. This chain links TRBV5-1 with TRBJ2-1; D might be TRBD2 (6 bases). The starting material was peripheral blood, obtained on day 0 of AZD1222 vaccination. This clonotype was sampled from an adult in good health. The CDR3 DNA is TGCGCCAGCAGCTTTAGCGGCTACAATGAGCAGTTCTTC. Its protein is CASSFSGYNEQFF. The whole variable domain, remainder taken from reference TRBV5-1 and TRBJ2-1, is KAGVTQTPRYLIKTRGQQVTLSCSPISGHRSVSWYQQTPGQGLQFLFEYFSETQRNKGNFPGRFSGRQFSNSRSEMNVSTLELGDSALYLCASSFSGYNEQFFGPGTRLTVL.